This TCR beta chain appears in the sequencing data of a study of blood T cell repertoires in COVID-19. Study in general: Samples of COVID-19 (acute and convalescent) were obtained from the United States, Italy and Spain. Sources were T cells, B-cell-depleted T cells, or PBMCs; the material itself was cDNA or gDNA.

V lost 3 bases and J lost 2; bases outside the gene matches: 6. From germline, CDR1 is SGHRS and CDR2 YFSETQ. CDR3 length: 15 amino acids. In the original workflow: Estimation of nucleated cell counts was performed using reference gene primer amplification. Profiling relied on immunoSEQ multiplex PCR, and the TCRdb table lists in-frame clones only, not all of them. V, J and clone size were drawn from that table, and D and trimming were deduced from the DNA. The sample holds about 36,000 clones, 90% seen once. The rearrangement joins TRBV5-1 to TRBJ1-1; 8 nucleotides match TRBD1. The sample was peripheral blood. This receptor was obtained from a man between 60 and 70 years old with active or convalescent COVID-19. Written as DNA, the CDR3 is TGCGCCAGCAGCTATGGGACAGGACCCAACACTGAAGCTTTCTTT. This codes for CASSYGTGPNTEAFF.